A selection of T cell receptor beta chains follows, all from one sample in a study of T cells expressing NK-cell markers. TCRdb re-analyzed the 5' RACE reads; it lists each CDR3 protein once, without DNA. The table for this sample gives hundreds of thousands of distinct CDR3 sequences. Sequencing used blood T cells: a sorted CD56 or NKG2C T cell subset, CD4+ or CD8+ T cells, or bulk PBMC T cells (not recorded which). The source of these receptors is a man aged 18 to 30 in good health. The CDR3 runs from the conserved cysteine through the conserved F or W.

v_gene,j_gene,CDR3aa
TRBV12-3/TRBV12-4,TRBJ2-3,CASSLGVAGLGDTQYF
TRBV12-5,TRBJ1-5,CASRGESFSNQPQHF
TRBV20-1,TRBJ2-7,CSASRGGYSYEQYF
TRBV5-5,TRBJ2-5,CASSLVGPRSPETQYF
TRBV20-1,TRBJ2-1,CSARSLLAGGEQFF
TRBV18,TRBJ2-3,CASSRTGVTDTQYF
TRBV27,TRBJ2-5,CASRPNRDRVGTQYF
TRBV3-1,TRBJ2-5,CASSQLRETQYF
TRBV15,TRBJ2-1,CATSRPSPGGGEQFF
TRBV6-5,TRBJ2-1,CASSSYLGVAGAANEQFF
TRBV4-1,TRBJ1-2,CASTEADSYGYGYTF
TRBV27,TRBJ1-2,CASSFSPAGRRGYTF
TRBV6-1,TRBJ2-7,CASSRRAGTGYEQYF
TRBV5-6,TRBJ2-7,CASSERTGLSYEQYF
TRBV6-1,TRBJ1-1,CASSVMTGLNTEAFF
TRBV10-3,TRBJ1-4,CAISIQPNEKLFF
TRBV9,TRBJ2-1,CASSVSWGVNEQFF
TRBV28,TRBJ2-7,CASLGVKSSYEQYF
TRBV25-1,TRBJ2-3,CASSELGFGSTDTQYF
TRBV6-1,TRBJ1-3,CASSTGQGDVGNTIYF
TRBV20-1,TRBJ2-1,CSAHRRGLKSYNEQFF
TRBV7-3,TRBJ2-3,CASSFLGTGTDTQYF
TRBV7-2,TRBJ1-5,CASSLSGYNQPQHF
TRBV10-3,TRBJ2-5,CAIKDPTETQYF
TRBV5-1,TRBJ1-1,CASSLAGGPRNTEAFF
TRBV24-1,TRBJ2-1,CATSDLGLAGGNEQFF
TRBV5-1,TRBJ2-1,CASSASGTSGTSSYNEQFF
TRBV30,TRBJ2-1,CAWSSWGRETSGRSSYNEQFF
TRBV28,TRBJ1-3,CASSFRGRSRRDYGNTIYF
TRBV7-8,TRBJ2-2,CASSRLAGRPGELFF
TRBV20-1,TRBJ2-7,CSARDPGYEQYF
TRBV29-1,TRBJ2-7,CSVLRRAGEQYF
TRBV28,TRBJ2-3,CATHRGTDTQYF
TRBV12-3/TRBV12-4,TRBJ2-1,CATLHPGLADYNEQFF
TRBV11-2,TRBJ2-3,CASSSRTDYSTDTQYF
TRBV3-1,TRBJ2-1,CASSQAPITSGRTYEQFF
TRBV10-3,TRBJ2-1,CATTRDYNEQFF
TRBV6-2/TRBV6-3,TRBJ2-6,CASSPGQGLSGANVLTF
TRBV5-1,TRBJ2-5,CASKSWTGEETQYF
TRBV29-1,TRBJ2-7,CSVAKAGDHYEQYF
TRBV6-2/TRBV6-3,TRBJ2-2,CASSNQGFLTGELFF
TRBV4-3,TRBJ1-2,CASSQEGGRMAYYGYTF
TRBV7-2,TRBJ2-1,CASSLVTGEYNEQFF
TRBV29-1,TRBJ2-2,CSAGVRVSGELFF
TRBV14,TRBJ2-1,CASSQIRAHEQFF
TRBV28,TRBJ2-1,CASRNRGRQISYNEQFF
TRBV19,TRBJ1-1,CASKPGQLEAFF
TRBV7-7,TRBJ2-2,CASSGKPGELFF
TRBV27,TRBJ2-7,CASRTTGSSSYEQYF
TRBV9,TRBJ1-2,CASSSELRAGYTF
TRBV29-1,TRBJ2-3,CSVEAAQADTQYF
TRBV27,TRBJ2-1,CASSLQRGKSSYNEQFF
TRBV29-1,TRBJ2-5,CSVVRQGDSVETQYF
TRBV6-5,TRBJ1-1,CASSPRGQEAFF
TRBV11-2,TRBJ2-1,CASSILRGRAVEQFF
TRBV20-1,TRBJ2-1,CSASEIFHRRGESVVIDNEQFF
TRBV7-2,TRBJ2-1,CASSLVSGSRDEQFF
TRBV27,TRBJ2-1,CASSWTASSYNEQFF
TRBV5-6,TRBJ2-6,CASSRLLQGSGANVLTF